Each of the 2 T cell receptor beta chains below was sequenced from the same sample in a study of neurological immune-mediated disorders. Using its own MiXCR run on the 5' RACE reads, TCRdb lists one record per CDR3 protein. Here the sample spans 20,000 to 30,000 distinct CDR3 sequences, 2% to 2.5% being singletons. The sample taken for sequencing was PBMCs. These receptors originate from a woman between 50 and 59 years old with multiple sclerosis.

The chain links TRBV6-5 to TRBJ2-7, with D possibly matching TRBD1 (6 bases). Trimming removed 7 bases at V and 0 bases at J, with 16 bases between. The CDR3 length is 15 residues. CDR1 MNHEY and CDR2 SVGAGI come from the germline V gene. The CDR3 loop reads CASTSVDSSSYEQYF. CDR3 coding DNA: TGTGCCAGCACCTCAGTGGACAGCAGCTCCTACGAGCAGTACTTC.

The genes are TRBV7-9 and TRBJ1-2, with D unclear. This CDR3 spans 13 amino acids. Germline-derived CDR1 and CDR2 are SEHNR and FQNEAQ (reference sequence). The V end was cut by 5 bases, the J end by 4 bases, with 11 bases between. Here the CDR3 reads CASSGGSSYGYTF. CDR3 DNA: TGTGCCAGCAGCGGCGGGTCAAGCTATGGCTACACCTTC.